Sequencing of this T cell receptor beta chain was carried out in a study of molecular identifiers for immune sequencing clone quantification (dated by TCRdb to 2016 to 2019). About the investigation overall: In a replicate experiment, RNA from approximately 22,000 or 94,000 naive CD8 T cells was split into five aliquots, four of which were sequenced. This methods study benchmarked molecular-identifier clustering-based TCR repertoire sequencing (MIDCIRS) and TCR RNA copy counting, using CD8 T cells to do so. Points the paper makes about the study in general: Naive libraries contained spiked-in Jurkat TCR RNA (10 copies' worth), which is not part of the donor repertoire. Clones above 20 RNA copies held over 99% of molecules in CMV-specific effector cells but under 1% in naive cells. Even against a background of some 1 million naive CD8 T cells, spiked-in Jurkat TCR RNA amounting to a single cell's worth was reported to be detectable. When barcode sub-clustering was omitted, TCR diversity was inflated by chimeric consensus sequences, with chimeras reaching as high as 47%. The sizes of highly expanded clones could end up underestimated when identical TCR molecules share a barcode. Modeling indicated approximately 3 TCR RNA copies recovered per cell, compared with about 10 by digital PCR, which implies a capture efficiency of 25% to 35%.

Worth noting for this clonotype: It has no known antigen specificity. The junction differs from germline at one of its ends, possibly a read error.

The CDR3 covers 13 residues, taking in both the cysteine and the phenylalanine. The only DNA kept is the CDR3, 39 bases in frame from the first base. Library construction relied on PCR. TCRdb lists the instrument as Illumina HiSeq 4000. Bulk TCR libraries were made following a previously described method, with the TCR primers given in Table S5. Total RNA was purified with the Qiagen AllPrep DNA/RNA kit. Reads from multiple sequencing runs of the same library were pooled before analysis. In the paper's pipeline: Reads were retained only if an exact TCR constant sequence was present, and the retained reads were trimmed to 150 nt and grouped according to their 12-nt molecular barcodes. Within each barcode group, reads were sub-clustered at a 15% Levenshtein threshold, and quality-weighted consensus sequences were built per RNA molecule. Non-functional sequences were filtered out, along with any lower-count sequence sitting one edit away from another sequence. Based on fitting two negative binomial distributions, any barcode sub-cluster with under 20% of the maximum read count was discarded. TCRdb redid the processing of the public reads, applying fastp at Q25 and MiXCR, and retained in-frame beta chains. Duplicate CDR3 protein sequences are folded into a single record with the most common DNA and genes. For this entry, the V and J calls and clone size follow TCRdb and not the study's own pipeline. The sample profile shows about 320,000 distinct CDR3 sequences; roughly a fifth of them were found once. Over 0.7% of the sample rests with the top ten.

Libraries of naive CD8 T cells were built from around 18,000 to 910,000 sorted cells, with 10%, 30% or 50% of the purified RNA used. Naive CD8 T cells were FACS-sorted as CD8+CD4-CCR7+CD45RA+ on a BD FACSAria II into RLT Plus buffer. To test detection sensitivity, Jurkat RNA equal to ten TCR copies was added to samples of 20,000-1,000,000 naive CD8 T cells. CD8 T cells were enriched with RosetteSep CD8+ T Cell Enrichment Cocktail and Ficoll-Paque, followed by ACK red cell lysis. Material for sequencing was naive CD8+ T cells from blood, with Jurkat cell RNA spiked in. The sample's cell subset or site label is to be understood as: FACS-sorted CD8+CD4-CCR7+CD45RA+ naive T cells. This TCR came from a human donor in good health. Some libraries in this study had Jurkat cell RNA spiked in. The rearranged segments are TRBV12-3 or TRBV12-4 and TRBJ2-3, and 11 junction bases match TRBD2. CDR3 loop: CASRSTSGSSDRF. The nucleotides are TGTGCCAGCCGATCCACTAGCGGGAGTTCTGACCGATTT.